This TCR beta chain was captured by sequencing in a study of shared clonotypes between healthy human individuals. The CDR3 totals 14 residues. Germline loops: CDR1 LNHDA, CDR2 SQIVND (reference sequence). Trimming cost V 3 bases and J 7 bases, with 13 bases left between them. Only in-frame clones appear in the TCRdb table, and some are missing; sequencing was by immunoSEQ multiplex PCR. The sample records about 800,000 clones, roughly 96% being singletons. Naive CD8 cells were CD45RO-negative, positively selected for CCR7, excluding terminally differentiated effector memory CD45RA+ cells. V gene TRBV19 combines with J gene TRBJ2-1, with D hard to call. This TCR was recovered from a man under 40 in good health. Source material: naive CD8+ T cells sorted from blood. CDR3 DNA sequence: TGTGCCAGTAGTATGAATGCCTACAATAATGAGCAGTTCTTC. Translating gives CASSMNAYNNEQFF.